This T cell receptor beta chain comes out of a study of T cell repertoires in ileal Crohn's disease (dated 2019 in TCRdb). General notes on the study: The median duration of disease was roughly eight years, and at the time of surgery roughly a third of patients were active smokers. M6 samples were neoterminal ileum biopsies taken at postoperative colonoscopy. The study was conducted in parallel with a multicentre cohort built to find predictors of early endoscopic recurrence after ileocolonic resection. The study sequenced approximately 180 mucosal samples from 50 to 65 patients, taken at several locations on the surgical specimen and at postoperative endoscopy. Surgery was performed for a complication in all patients, with stricturing disease in approximately 60% and penetrating disease in roughly 40%. Endoscopic postoperative recurrence was defined as a Rutgeerts score above i0. TCR repertoire analysis was done in roughly 57 Crohn's disease patients from a prospective multicentre cohort. Postoperative therapy was given to about half of the patients, with thiopurines administered to 11 patients and anti-TNF agents administered to 20 or so patients. What the authors observed across the whole study: Higher percentages of high-frequency clones at the time of surgery were linked to endoscopic recurrence, and every patient with clonality above 26.8% (18/57) had recurrence. Only a subgroup of patients, of unstated size, had mucosal CD4 and CD8 T cells sorted and sequenced. A significantly higher proportion of clonal expansions was observed in active smokers at surgery than in non-smokers (roughly 24% vs 19%, p=0.02). More high-frequency clones were carried by sorted CD8 T cells than by CD4 T cells, suggesting that mucosal expansions were mainly CD8. Postoperative endoscopy was performed at varying times within the first year after surgery, with a median delay of approximately 7 months.

Turning to this clone: The target of this receptor is not known. Per-base quality was not reported, and no clone a single base away is much larger than it.

Approximately 550 nanograms of biopsy DNA per sample were submitted for commercial TCRB immunosequencing. Adaptive Biotechnology amplified CDR3 regions from genomic DNA with a two-step multiplex PCR that controlled for amplification bias. In the first PCR, primers covered every V and J gene segment, and in the second PCR, barcodes and Illumina adapters were added. CDR3 libraries were sequenced using an Illumina instrument. On the study's bioinformatics: The analysis drew on both the pipelines supplied by the vendor and custom analysis of the raw data in R/Bioconductor running R version 3.3.0. Clonality, which ranges from 0 to 1, was calculated as the inverse of the normalised Shannon entropy across all productive clones. The repertoire share taken up by the top 100 clones defined high-frequency clones, and only clones that passed a 95% confidence test were kept. Overlap between samples was measured with the Morisita-Horn index, while repertoire diversity was measured with the Simpson index. The clones in this table, taken by TCRdb from immuneACCESS, are in-frame only. Not every clone is retained; where verified, under half of the shortfall comes from an unresolved V gene, and the cause of the rest is unknown. V, J and clone size are those of that table, while D and trimming were read from the DNA. The sample profile shows some 10,000 clones; 78% of them were found once. The ten largest clones represent around 18% of the sample.

The CDR3, cysteine through phenylalanine, is 11 amino acids long. Here the CDR3 DNA is all that survives: 33 bases in frame from base 1. CDR1 and CDR2 were assigned from the germline V gene as MDHEN and SYDVKM. V and J are truncated by 8 bases and 5 bases respectively, leaving an intervening sequence of 9 bases. Sample time point, as interpreted from the label and publication: neoterminal ileum biopsy at postoperative endoscopy, about 6 months after surgery. Adults with ileal or ileocolonic Crohn's disease and an indication for ileocolonic resection were eligible for inclusion. Whole ileal mucosal biopsies were kept frozen at -80 degrees C prior to DNA extraction. A TRizol-based method was used to extract genomic DNA from the frozen whole biopsies, and the DNA was quantified with a NanoDrop 2000 spectrophotometer.

The origin of this receptor is an adult with Crohn's disease. The rearrangement joined TRBV28 to TRBJ1-1, with the D gene too uncertain to name. Input material: ileal tissue. The DNA sequence reads TGTGCCAGCGGTACGACTACTGAAGCTTTCTTT. Translated, this gives CASGTTTEAFF.